The rows below give T cell receptor beta chains drawn from one sample of a study of T cells in localized non-small cell lung cancer. The assay was immunoSEQ multiplex PCR, and TCRdb's table has in-frame clones only and misses some. The sample holds 20,000 to 25,000 clones, 75% to 95% seen once. Sequences were derived from peripheral blood, sampled before any cancer treatment. The receptor set was obtained from a woman aged 40 to 75 with stage I lung adenocarcinoma. The CDR3 runs from the conserved cysteine through the conserved F or W. The D gene is left open where the match is weak. Clone size is given for some rows only: seen once, a few or many times, or a class if the clone is expanded.

.,TRBJ1-1,.,TRBV28,CATFISRQGKNTEAFF,TGTGCCACCTTTATTTCCCGGCAGGGCAAGAACACTGAAGCTTTCTTT
.,TRBJ1-1,.,TRBV27,CASRSGWTEAFF,TGTGCCAGCAGATCCGGGTGGACTGAAGCTTTCTTT
.,TRBJ2-1,TRBD2,TRBV5-1,CASSLALAGGNEQFF,TGCGCCAGCAGCTTGGCGCTAGCGGGAGGCAATGAGCAGTTCTTC
.,TRBJ2-7,.,TRBV6-5,CASNSLPGYEQYF,TGTGCCAGCAACTCACTTCCGGGCTACGAGCAGTACTTC
.,TRBJ1-1,.,TRBV5-1,CASSPDTGRNTEAFF,TGCGCCAGCAGCCCCGACACCGGCAGGAACACTGAAGCTTTCTTT
.,TRBJ2-7,.,TRBV7-9,CASSLALNYEQYF,TGTGCCAGCAGCTTAGCCCTTAACTACGAGCAGTACTTC
.,TRBJ2-1,TRBD2,TRBV5-1,CASSLGLDNEQFF,TGCGCCAGCAGCCTGGGACTAGACAATGAGCAGTTCTTC
once,TRBJ2-7,TRBD2,TRBV19,CASSIDPAGGPRDEQYF,TGTGCCAGTAGTATAGATCCAGCGGGAGGGCCTCGGGACGAGCAGTACTTC
.,TRBJ2-4,.,TRBV19,CASTGRTHVAKNIQYF,TGTGCCAGTACGGGCAGGACCCACGTAGCCAAAAACATTCAGTACTTC
.,TRBJ2-3,.,TRBV11-2,CASSRRAFGPDTQYF,TGTGCCAGCAGCCGCAGGGCCTTCGGTCCAGATACGCAGTATTTT
.,TRBJ1-4,.,TRBV28,CASSGGGLMGATNEKLFF,TGTGCCAGCAGTGGGGGAGGGTTAATGGGGGCAACTAATGAAAAACTGTTTTTT
.,TRBJ1-1,.,TRBV2,CASGASTGIGMNTEAFF,TGTGCCAGCGGTGCGTCTACAGGGATCGGGATGAACACTGAAGCTTTCTTT
.,TRBJ1-2,.,TRBV29-1,CSVGGLNYGYTF,TGCAGCGTTGGGGGACTTAACTATGGCTACACCTTC
.,TRBJ1-4,.,TRBV6-6,CASSPGRRTTNEKLFF,TGTGCCAGCAGTCCGGGACGGAGAACAACTAATGAAAAACTGTTTTTT
few,TRBJ1-1,.,TRBV7-9,CASSLALAGSYTEAFF,TGTGCCAGCAGCTTAGCCTTGGCGGGTAGCTACACTGAAGCTTTCTTT
.,TRBJ2-2,.,TRBV7-9,CAWGGLTTGELFF,TGTGCCTGGGGCGGACTAACCACCGGGGAGCTGTTTTTT
medium-sized,TRBJ1-5,.,TRBV21-1,CASSKVVQGASALSNQPQHF,TGTGCCAGCAGCAAAGTGGTGCAGGGGGCATCAGCACTTAGCAATCAGCCCCAGCATTTT
once,TRBJ2-1,.,TRBV14,CASSRGRSSYNEQFF,TGTGCCAGCAGTCGGGGGCGAAGCTCCTACAATGAGCAGTTCTTC
.,TRBJ1-2,.,TRBV1,CTSSRACVGYTF,TGCACCAGCAGCCGAGCCTGCGTGGGCTACACCTTC
.,TRBJ2-1,.,TRBV19,CASSDRYNEQFF,TGTGCCAGTAGTGACCGGTACAATGAGCAGTTCTTC
.,TRBJ1-1,.,TRBV7-2,CASSFSRGPNTEAFF,TGTGCCAGCAGCTTCTCCAGGGGACCGAACACTGAAGCTTTCTTT
.,TRBJ1-5,TRBD1,TRBV2,CASTQGAGNQPQHF,TGTGCCAGCACCCAGGGGGCGGGCAATCAGCCCCAGCATTTT
.,TRBJ2-7,.,TRBV20-1,CSASLGNEQYF,TGCAGTGCTAGTCTAGGGAACGAGCAGTACTTC
once,TRBJ1-5,.,TRBV29-1,CSARLGGGPQHF,TGCAGCGCCCGCTTGGGGGGCGGGCCCCAGCATTTT
.,TRBJ2-1,.,TRBV7-2,CASRRSNEQFF,TGTGCCAGCCGCCGATCCAATGAGCAGTTCTTC
.,TRBJ2-7,.,TRBV5-1,CASSLAPSYYEQYF,TGCGCCAGCAGCTTAGCGCCTTCTTACTACGAGCAGTACTTC
.,TRBJ1-1,.,TRBV5-3,CARSPLTPIPRNTEAFF,TGTGCCAGAAGCCCCTTAACCCCCATTCCACGGAACACTGAAGCTTTCTTT
.,TRBJ2-2,.,TRBV7-2,CASSQSRELFF,TGTGCCAGCAGCCAATCAAGGGAGCTGTTTTTT
.,TRBJ1-1,.,TRBV6-5,CASRYQGGSKAFF,TGTGCCAGCAGGTATCAGGGTGGGTCCAAAGCTTTCTTT
.,TRBJ2-4,.,TRBV10-3,CAISDTSIQYF,TGTGCCATCAGTGACACGAGCATTCAGTACTTC
.,TRBJ1-1,.,TRBV28,CASSPSWGRTEAFF,TGTGCCAGCAGTCCGTCTTGGGGGCGCACTGAAGCTTTCTTT
.,TRBJ1-5,.,TRBV30,CAWSRGGGNQPQHF,TGTGCCTGGTCCCGGGGTGGAGGCAATCAGCCCCAGCATTTT
.,TRBJ2-7,.,TRBV5-1,CASSLDTYEQYF,TGCGCCAGCAGCCTCGACACCTACGAGCAGTACTTC
few,TRBJ2-3,TRBD1,TRBV19,CASSPQGAGTQYF,TGTGCCAGTAGCCCACAGGGGGCGGGTACGCAGTATTTT
.,TRBJ2-6,.,TRBV14,CASSPLGVGANVLTF,TGTGCCAGCAGCCCACTCGGGGTCGGGGCCAACGTCCTGACTTTC
few,TRBJ2-3,TRBD2,TRBV7-9,CASSLAGGETDTQYF,TGTGCCAGCAGTTTAGCGGGAGGGGAAACAGATACGCAGTATTTT
.,TRBJ2-1,TRBD2,TRBV7-9,CASSRSGTSDEQFF,TGTGCCAGCAGCCGATCTGGGACTAGCGATGAGCAGTTCTTC
.,TRBJ1-2,.,TRBV5-1,CASSIDISHGYTF,TGCGCCAGCAGCATTGACATCTCCCATGGCTACACCTTC
.,TRBJ2-5,.,TRBV5-5,CASSWGVQETQYF,TGTGCCAGCAGCTGGGGGGTGCAAGAGACCCAGTACTTC
.,TRBJ2-5,TRBD1,TRBV5-1,CASSLAGTGNQETQYF,TGCGCCAGCAGCTTGGCCGGGACAGGGAACCAAGAGACCCAGTACTTC
.,TRBJ2-7,.,TRBV10-2,CASSDGKQYF,TGCGCCAGCAGTGACGGGAAGCAGTACTTC
.,TRBJ2-3,.,TRBV18,CASSNREMDTQYF,TGTGCCAGCTCAAACAGGGAAATGGATACGCAGTATTTT
.,TRBJ1-5,TRBD1,TRBV7-2,CASSSGQGGDGPQHF,TGTGCCAGCAGCTCGGGACAGGGGGGGGACGGGCCCCAGCATTTT
.,TRBJ1-1,.,TRBV19,CASSIGVWGVRLDTEAFF,TGTGCCAGTAGTATCGGGGTGTGGGGGGTACGCTTGGACACTGAAGCTTTCTTT
once,TRBJ2-7,.,TRBV28,CASSRSIYEQYF,TGTGCCAGCAGCCGTTCTATCTACGAGCAGTACTTC
few,TRBJ2-1,TRBD2,TRBV5-1,CASSWLAGEGGYNEQFF,TGCGCCAGCAGCTGGCTAGCGGGAGAGGGGGGCTACAATGAGCAGTTCTTC
.,TRBJ2-7,.,TRBV7-2,CASSLQDGLYEQYF,TGTGCCAGCAGCCTTCAAGACGGACTCTACGAGCAGTACTTC
.,TRBJ2-7,.,TRBV27,CASSLWGPYEQYF,TGTGCCAGCAGTTTATGGGGACCATACGAGCAGTACTTC